This T cell receptor beta chain came from a study of lymphopenia after photon versus proton radiotherapy. Overall study results and limits: Post-nadir diversity loss with photons came from oligoclonal expansion, particularly CD8+ Temra cells. Proton therapy kept repertoires fairly stable, unlike photons, which gained effector/memory cells.

V dropped 2 bases and J dropped 1; count of bases not matched to a gene: 4. The germline V gene has CDR1 SNHLY and CDR2 FYNNEI. There are 15 residues in the CDR3. On this clone: Its target is not known.

Generated by immunoSEQ multiplex PCR, the TCRdb table keeps only in-frame clones and is missing some. The sample holds tens of thousands of clones, 87% seen once. The sample in question was peripheral blood, obtained from a patient treated with proton-based radiotherapy. V and J are TRBV2 and TRBJ1-1; 7 bases are a match to TRBD1. The TCR originated in a man at least 80 years old with esophageal cancer. The CDR3 DNA sequence: TGTGCCAGCAGTGAATACACAGGGGAGAACACTGAAGCTTTCTTT. Its translation is CASSEYTGENTEAFF.